This T cell receptor beta chain was obtained from a study of T cell repertoires in cytomegalovirus infection. Via MiXCR, TCRdb re-called the reads, giving one row per CDR3 protein. This sample has roughly 730,000 distinct CDR3 sequences, with around 32% found just once. V was trimmed by 2 bases and J by 5 bases, leaving 10 bases between them. The CDR3 is made up of 13 amino acids. Note on this clonotype: The antigen is not known.

The TCR comes from a human donor in good health (CMV status not recorded). Some clones in this sample may be carry-over from other donors' samples. This chain connects TRBV12-3 or TRBV12-4 to TRBJ2-7; D gene unclear. The material was cultured PBMCs, obtained from culture after CMV antigen stimulation. CDR3: CASSLTMGNEQYF. CDR3 nucleotides: TGTGCCAGCAGTTTAACTATGGGGAACGAGCAGTACTTC.